This T cell receptor (beta chain) was sequenced for a study of T cells after yellow fever vaccination. About the research overall: Where fractions had low cell numbers, libraries were prepared from them with the SMART-Seq v4 Ultra Low Input RNA kit. Regarding the study as a whole: The booster saw the reappearance of most primary-vaccination clones (approximately 96% CD4, 88% CD8). FACS-sorted repertoires might harbor abundant contaminating clonotypes from the bulk population.

Deletions cut 4 bases from V and 6 bases from J, with 16 bases between. This CDR3 spans 14 amino acids. From germline, CDR1 is SGHKS and CDR2 YYEKEE (reference sequence). TCRdb re-derived calls from the 5' RACE reads in MiXCR, one entry per CDR3 protein. This table holds 250,000 or so distinct CDR3 sequences, about 3.9% found once. The sample holds many counts of this clonotype. Its antigen is unidentified. The clonotype comes from a man younger than 35 who received the YFV17D yellow fever vaccine. This chain links TRBV5-5 with TRBJ1-1; no clear D gene. The sequencing used PBMCs, collected 15 days after the yellow fever booster vaccination. Written as DNA, the CDR3 is TGTGCCAGCAGCGGACGGCCCACTTGGGCTGAAGCTTTCTTT. Amino acid sequence: CASSGRPTWAEAFF.